This TCR beta chain is drawn from a study of CD8+ T cells in alopecia areata. Study-level points and caveats: Expanded CD8+ clones among the top 100, as well as scalp clonality, were significantly decreased by tofacitinib. For baseline CD8+ expansion, any link to response stays uncertain with one nonresponder. Higher clonality and more expanded CD8+ clones appeared in lesional than normal scalp.

There are many counts of this clone. Its target is unknown. The treatment here: oral pan-JAK inhibitor, 5-10 mg twice daily. Lesional scalp tissue (obtained by punch biopsy) and peripheral blood were collected from alopecia areata patients. Sequencing used cDNA as its template, made by extracting RNA and reverse transcribing it. The table came from immunoSEQ multiplex PCR; TCRdb's copy has only in-frame clones and leaves some out. The sample carries 130,000 or so clones, around 60% recorded once. The length of the CDR3 is 15 residues. This chain joins TRBV21-1 and TRBJ1-2; the table assigns TRBD1, which was not confirmed against the DNA. TRBV21-1 is a documented pseudogene. Sample: CD4+ T cells sorted from blood, taken at week 4, from a patient treated with tofacitinib. The sequence derives from a human donor with alopecia areata. In nucleotides, the CDR3 is TGTGCCAGCAGCAAAAACGGTCGACAGCCCTATGGCTACACCTTC. Its translation is CASSKNGRQPYGYTF.